This is a list of T cell receptor beta chains from one sample in a study of CD8+CD57+ T cells in acquired aplastic anemia. TCRdb independently ran MiXCR on the reads; one entry per CDR3 protein. The table records over 150,000 distinct CDR3 sequences, about 64% of them present only once. The sample comprised sorted CD4+, CD8+, or CD8+CD57+ T cells (not recorded which) from PBMCs. All receptors derive from a human donor with aplastic anemia. Each CDR3 is given without its conserved first and last residue. Fields, in order: CDR3 length, J gene, V gene, CDR3 protein.

>13|TRBJ2-7|TRBV14
ASSQGTGRTYEQY
>10|TRBJ1-1|TRBV10-3
ASRDRNTEAF
>12|TRBJ1-5|TRBV20-1
NAREQARNQPQH
>12|TRBJ2-1|TRBV7-9
ASTPGLYYNEQF
>12|TRBJ2-2|TRBV10-2
ASTWVPNTGELF
>14|TRBJ2-5|TRBV24-1
ATSDLADSLGETQY
>14|TRBJ2-7|TRBV7-7
ASRHQTSGNTYEQY
>12|TRBJ2-7|TRBV7-8
ASSLKQEPYEQY
>10|TRBJ1-5|TRBV19
ASSYPPQPQH
>13|TRBJ1-4|TRBV10-3
AISESGGAGEKLF
>10|TRBJ2-5|TRBV29-1
ALIGVQETQY
>14|TRBJ2-2|TRBV19
ASSIEGLLNTGELF
>10|TRBJ1-2|TRBV14
ASSPGSYGYT
>15|TRBJ2-2|TRBV9
ASSVDPGTSYTGELF
>11|TRBJ1-1|TRBV7-3
ASSSPENTEAF
>13|TRBJ2-7|TRBV12-3/TRBV12-4
ASSLGNTVAYEQY
>11|TRBJ2-5|TRBV7-2
ASSPGPQETQY
>10|TRBJ2-7|TRBV14
ASSQGLGEQY
>11|TRBJ2-7|TRBV7-2
ASRTRVNYEQY
>13|TRBJ1-2|TRBV5-1
ASSTPQGSDYGYT
>8|TRBJ1-1|TRBV2
ASGGREAF
>14|TRBJ1-2|TRBV10-2
ASRGADPFPRDGYT
>12|TRBJ2-3|TRBV2
ASSGLTSTDTQY
>16|TRBJ1-2|TRBV6-2/TRBV6-3
ASTTGSGQGPLNYGYT
>11|TRBJ2-2|TRBV7-2
ASSLGSVGELF